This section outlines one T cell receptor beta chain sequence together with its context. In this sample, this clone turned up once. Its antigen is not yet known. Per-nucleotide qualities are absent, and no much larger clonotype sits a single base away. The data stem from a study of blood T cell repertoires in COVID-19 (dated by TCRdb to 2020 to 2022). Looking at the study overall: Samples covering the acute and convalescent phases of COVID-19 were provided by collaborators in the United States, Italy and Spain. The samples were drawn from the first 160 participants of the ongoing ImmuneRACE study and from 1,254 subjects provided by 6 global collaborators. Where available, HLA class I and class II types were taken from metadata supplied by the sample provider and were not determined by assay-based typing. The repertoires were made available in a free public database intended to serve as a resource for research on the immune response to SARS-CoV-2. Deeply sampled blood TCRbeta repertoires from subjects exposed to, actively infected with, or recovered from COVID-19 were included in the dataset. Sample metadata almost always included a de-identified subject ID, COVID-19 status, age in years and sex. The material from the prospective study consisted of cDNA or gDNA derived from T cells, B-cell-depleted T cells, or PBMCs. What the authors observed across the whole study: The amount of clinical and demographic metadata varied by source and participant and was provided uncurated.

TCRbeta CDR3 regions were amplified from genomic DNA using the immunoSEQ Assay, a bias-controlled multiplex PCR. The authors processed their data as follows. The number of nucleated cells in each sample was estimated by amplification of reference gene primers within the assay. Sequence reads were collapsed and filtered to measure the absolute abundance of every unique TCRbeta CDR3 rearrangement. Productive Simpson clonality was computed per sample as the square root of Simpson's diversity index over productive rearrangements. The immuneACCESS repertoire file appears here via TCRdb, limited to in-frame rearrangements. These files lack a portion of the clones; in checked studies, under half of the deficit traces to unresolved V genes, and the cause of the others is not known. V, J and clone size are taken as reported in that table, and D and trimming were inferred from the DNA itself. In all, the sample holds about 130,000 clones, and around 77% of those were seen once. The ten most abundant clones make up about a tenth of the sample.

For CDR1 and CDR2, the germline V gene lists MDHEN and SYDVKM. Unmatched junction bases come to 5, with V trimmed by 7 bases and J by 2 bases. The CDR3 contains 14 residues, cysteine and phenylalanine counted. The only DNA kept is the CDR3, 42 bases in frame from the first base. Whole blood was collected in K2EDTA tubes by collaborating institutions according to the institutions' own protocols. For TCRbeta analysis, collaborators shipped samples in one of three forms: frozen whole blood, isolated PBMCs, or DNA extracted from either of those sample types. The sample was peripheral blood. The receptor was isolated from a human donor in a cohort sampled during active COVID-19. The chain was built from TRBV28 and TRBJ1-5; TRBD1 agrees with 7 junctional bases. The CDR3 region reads CASTLGTGNQPQHF. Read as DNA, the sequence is TGTGCCAGCACGCTGGGGACAGGCAATCAGCCCCAGCATTTT.